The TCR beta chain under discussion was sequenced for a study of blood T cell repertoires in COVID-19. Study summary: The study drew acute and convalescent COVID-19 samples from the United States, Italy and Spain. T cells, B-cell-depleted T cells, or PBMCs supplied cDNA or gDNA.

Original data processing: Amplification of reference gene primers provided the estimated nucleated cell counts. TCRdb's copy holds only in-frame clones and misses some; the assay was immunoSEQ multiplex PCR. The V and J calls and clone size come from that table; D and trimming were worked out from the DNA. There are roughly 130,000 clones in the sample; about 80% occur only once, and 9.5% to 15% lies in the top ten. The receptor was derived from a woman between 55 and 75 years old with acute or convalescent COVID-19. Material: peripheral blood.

This chain's CDR3 is CASSSSGVNNEQFF. CDR3 nucleotides: TGTGCCAGCAGCTCTAGCGGAGTCAACAATGAGCAGTTCTTC. The chain links TRBV2 to TRBJ2-1, with TRBD2 matching over 7 bases. Germline V gene sequence: CDR1 SNHLY, CDR2 FYNNEI. V lost 6 bases, J lost 5 bases, and 7 bases stayed unmatched. The CDR3 sequence is 14 residues long.